These 6 T cell receptor beta chains originate from one sample sequenced in a study of T cell responses to AZD1222 COVID-19 vaccine. Profiled with immunoSEQ multiplex PCR; TCRdb holds only in-frame clones, not every one. The data show some 74,000 clones, about nine tenths seen once. The material sequenced was peripheral blood, taken 28 days after the second AZD1222 dose. The receptors were gathered from an adult who received the AZD1222 COVID-19 vaccine.

The gene calls are TRBV6-2 or TRBV6-3 and TRBJ1-1; D remains unclear. Germline CDR1 is MNHEY and CDR2 is SVGEGT. The CDR3 totals 11 residues. Trimming took 3 bases from V and 5 from J, leaving 4 bases between them. CDR3 coding DNA: TGTGCCAGCAGTTATGGTACTGAAGCTTTCTTT. Amino acid sequence: CASSYGTEAFF.

This clone has just one count. The chain uses TRBV19 and TRBJ2-7; D may be TRBD1 (5 bases). The CDR3 length is 15 residues. Trimming removed 4 bases from V and 3 bases from J, with 16 bases in between. Germline V CDR1 and CDR2: LNHDA, SQIVND (reference sequence). The CDR3 spells CASSTAGQIGYEQYF. For the CDR3, the DNA is TGTGCCAGTAGTACGGCCGGACAAATAGGCTACGAGCAGTACTTC. The variable domain in full, completed from reference TRBV19 and TRBJ2-7, reads DGGITQSPKYLFRKEGQNVTLSCEQNLNHDAMYWYRQDPGQGLRLIYYSQIVNDFQKGDIAEGYSVSREKKESFPLTVTSAQKNPTAFYLCASSTAGQIGYEQYFGPGTRLTVT.

The chain joins TRBV28 to TRBJ1-1, with D unresolved. This CDR3 is built from 13 residues. Germline CDR1 and CDR2: MDHEN and SYDVKM. The germline V and J ends were trimmed by 1 base and 11 bases, with 14 bases remaining between them. CDR3 bases: TGTGCCAGCAGTTTATCGGTCCTCCACTGGGCTTTCTTT. Residues: CASSLSVLHWAFF.

This sequence joins TRBV27 and TRBJ1-6; D is uncertain. V lost 5 bases and J 5 bases, leaving 4 bases between the germline ends. The CDR3 has 12 amino acids. CDR1 is MNHEY, CDR2 SMNVEV, per germline (reference sequence). The CDR3 DNA reads TGTGCCAGCAGTCGGGATAATTCACCCCTCCACTTT. Translating gives CASSRDNSPLHF.

The V and J genes are TRBV11-2 and TRBJ2-7; TRBD1 might be the D (6 bases). Per germline, CDR1 SGHAT and CDR2 FQNNGV. The germline V and J ends were trimmed by 5 bases and 0 bases, with 11 bases remaining between them. The CDR3 loop spans 14 amino acids. CDR3 coding DNA: TGTGCCAGCAGCCCGCAACAGGGCTCCTACGAGCAGTACTTC. This translates into CASSPQQGSYEQYF.

The chain has TRBV19 and TRBJ2-2, with TRBD2 identical over 7 bases. Germline CDR1 and CDR2: LNHDA and SQIVND (reference sequence). Losses at the gene ends were 8 bases for V and 4 bases for J; bases not matched to a gene: 13. CDR3 length: 16 amino acids. The CDR3 DNA sequence: TGTGCCAGTTTTGCTTCCTACACGGGGGGCACCGGGGAGCTGTTTTTT. Residues: CASFASYTGGTGELFF.